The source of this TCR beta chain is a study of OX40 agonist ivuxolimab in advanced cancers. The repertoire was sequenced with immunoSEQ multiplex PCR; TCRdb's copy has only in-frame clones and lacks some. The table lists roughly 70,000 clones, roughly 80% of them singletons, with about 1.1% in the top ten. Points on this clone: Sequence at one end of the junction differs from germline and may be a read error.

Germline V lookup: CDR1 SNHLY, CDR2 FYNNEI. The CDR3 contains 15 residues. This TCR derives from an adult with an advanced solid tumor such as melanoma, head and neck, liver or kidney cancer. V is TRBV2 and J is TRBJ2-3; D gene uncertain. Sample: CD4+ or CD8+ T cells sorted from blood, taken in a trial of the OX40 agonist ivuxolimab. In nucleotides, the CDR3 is TGTGCCAGCAGGGAAGGGCTCAAGGGTACAGATACGCAGTATTTT. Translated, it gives CASREGLKGTDTQYF.